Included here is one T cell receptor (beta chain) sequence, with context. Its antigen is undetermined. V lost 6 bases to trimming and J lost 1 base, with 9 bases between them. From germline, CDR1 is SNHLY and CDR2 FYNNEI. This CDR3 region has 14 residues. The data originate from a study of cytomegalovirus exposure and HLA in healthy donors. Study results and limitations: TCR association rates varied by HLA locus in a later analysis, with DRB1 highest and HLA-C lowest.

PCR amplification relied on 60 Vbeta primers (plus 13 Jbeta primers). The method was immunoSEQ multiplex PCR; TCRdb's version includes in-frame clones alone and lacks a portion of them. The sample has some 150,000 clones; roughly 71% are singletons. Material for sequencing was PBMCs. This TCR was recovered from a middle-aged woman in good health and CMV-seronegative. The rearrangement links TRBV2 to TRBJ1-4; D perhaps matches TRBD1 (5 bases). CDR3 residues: CASSLRETNEKLFF. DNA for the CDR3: TGTGCCAGCAGCCTCAGGGAAACTAATGAAAAACTGTTTTTT.